This TCR beta chain appears in the sequencing data of a study of blood T cell repertoires in COVID-19 (dated by TCRdb to 2019 to 2021). Study-level background: Samples from collaborators originated in the United States, Italy and Spain and spanned both the acute and convalescent phases of COVID-19. A de-identified subject ID, COVID-19 status, age in years and sex were almost always included in the sample metadata. The samples were drawn from the first 160 participants of the ongoing ImmuneRACE study and from some 1,300 subjects provided by 6 global collaborators. Subjects who had been exposed to COVID-19, were actively infected with it, or had recovered from it provided the deeply sampled blood TCRbeta repertoires that made up the dataset. The material from the prospective study consisted of cDNA or gDNA derived from T cells, B-cell-depleted T cells, or PBMCs. A freely available public database, intended as a resource for researchers studying the immune response to SARS-CoV-2, is where the repertoires were released. Where available, HLA class I and class II types were taken from metadata supplied by the sample provider and were not determined by assay-based typing. Broader findings and caveats from the paper: How much clinical and demographic metadata was included differed by source and by participant, and the metadata was provided uncurated.

The immunoSEQ Assay, a bias-controlled multiplex PCR, was used to amplify TCRbeta CDR3 regions from genomic DNA. In the source study's methods: The number of nucleated cells in each sample was estimated from the amplification of reference gene primers within the assay. To quantify the absolute abundance of each unique TCRbeta CDR3 rearrangement, sequence reads were collapsed and filtered. For each sample, productive Simpson clonality was calculated as the square root of Simpson's diversity index across productive rearrangements. The table comes from immuneACCESS by way of TCRdb, which keeps in-frame sequences with V and J called. Part of the clones is missing from these tables; in studies checked, under half for an unresolved V gene and the rest for unknown reasons. From that table come the V and J calls and clone size; the DNA was used to work out D and trimming. The sample yields 250,000 to 300,000 clones; about 80% were counted once. Clones ranked in the top ten supply 3% to 3.5% of the sample.

Collaborating institutions collected whole blood in K2EDTA tubes following their own protocols. Collaborator samples were shipped for TCRbeta analysis as frozen whole blood, isolated PBMCs, or DNA extracted from either sample type. Looking up the germline V gene yields CDR1 SGHTA and CDR2 FQGNSA. CDR3 length: 15 amino acids, cysteine to phenylalanine. CDR3 DNA is the only sequence kept; it has 45 bases, read in frame from the first base. Trimming removed 2 bases from V and 4 bases from J; the gene matches leave 6 bases unexplained. Of note for this clone: Its antigen target is currently unknown. No per-base quality is available; no much larger clone lies one base away.

What was sequenced was peripheral blood. The sequence joins TRBV7-2 to TRBJ2-7; TRBD2 lines up with 9 middle nucleotides. The receptor comes from a woman older than 75 with acute or convalescent COVID-19. The nucleotide sequence reads TGTGCCAGCAGCTTAACGGTAGCGGGAGAGTACGAGCAGTACTTC. Translated, this is CASSLTVAGEYEQYF.